Following are 32 T cell receptor beta chains from one sample sequenced in a study of T cell responses to AZD1222 COVID-19 vaccine. Only in-frame clones appear in the TCRdb table, and some are missing; sequencing was by immunoSEQ multiplex PCR. This repertoire shows nearly 110,000 clones, 80% to 90% found once; its top ten account for 6% to 7%. Sequences were derived from peripheral blood, sampled on day 0 of AZD1222 vaccination. The origin of the receptors is an adult in good health.

This rearrangement joins TRBV24-1 to TRBJ1-1; the D gene is possibly TRBD1 (5 bases). Germline V gene data show CDR1 as KGHDR and CDR2 as SFDVKD. Trimming pared 7 bases from V and 10 bases from J, leaving 15 bases between. This CDR3 has 12 residues. Written as DNA, the CDR3 is TGTGCCACCAGCTCATTTGGGGGGAGAGCTTTCTTT. Translating gives CATSSFGGRAFF.

Here the CDR3 DNA reads TGTGCCATCAGTGAGTCGACGGCCCGACAAGAGACCCAGTACTTC. It yields the protein CAISESTARQETQYF. This chain uses TRBV10-3 with TRBJ2-5; D gene uncertain. Germline V gene lookup returns CDR1 ENHRY and CDR2 SYGVKD. Trimming removed 0 bases at V and 2 bases at J, with 10 bases between. The CDR3 contains 15 residues.

The rearrangement links TRBV4-2 to TRBJ2-7; 13 nucleotides agree with TRBD2. The germline V gene has CDR1 LGHNA and CDR2 YNFKEQ. Trimming cost V 5 bases and J 5 bases; bases outside gene matches: 3. The CDR3 contains 14 residues. The CDR3 bases are TGTGCCAGCAGCTACGGGACTAGCGGGGACGAGCAGTACTTC. Translating gives CASSYGTSGDEQYF.

The gene calls are TRBV6-5 and TRBJ2-7; no reliable D call. V was trimmed by 2 bases and J by 3 bases, leaving 8 bases between them. CDR1 MNHEY and CDR2 SVGAGI come from the germline V gene. The length of the CDR3 is 13 residues. The CDR3 here is CASSYQRDYEQYF. The CDR3 DNA sequence: TGTGCCAGCAGTTACCAGCGTGACTACGAGCAGTACTTC.

The gene calls are TRBV19 and TRBJ1-5; 8 bases align to TRBD1. Per germline, CDR1 LNHDA and CDR2 SQIVND (reference sequence). V was pared by 3 bases and J by 7 bases, with 8 bases of the junction left unmatched. The CDR3 extends over 15 amino acids. CDR3 protein: CASSIGAGGQQPQHF. The CDR3 coding sequence is TGTGCCAGTAGTATTGGGGCAGGGGGCCAACAGCCCCAGCATTTT.

This sequence joins TRBV19 and TRBJ1-6; possible D gene TRBD1, 6 bases. This CDR3 spans 16 amino acids. The V end was cut by 5 bases, the J end by 7 bases, with 18 bases between. Germline V gives CDR1 LNHDA, CDR2 SQIVND (reference sequence). DNA for the CDR3: TGTGCCAGTAGTGGAATAACAGGGATCTTCAATTCACCCCTCCACTTT. Translated: CASSGITGIFNSPLHF.

The chain has TRBV25-1 and TRBJ1-4, with a tentative D call TRBD1 (5 bases). Deletions cut 3 bases from V and 5 bases from J, with 16 bases between. CDR1 MGHDK and CDR2 SYGVNS come from the germline V gene. CDR3 length: 16 amino acids. CDR3 amino acids: CASSDRGGNLNEKLFF. CDR3 in DNA: TGTGCCAGCAGTGATCGGGGGGGGAATTTGAATGAAAAACTGTTTTTT.

The chain joins TRBV19 to TRBJ1-5; D is possibly TRBD1 (6 bases). CDR3 size: 15 residues. Germline assignment: CDR1 LNHDA and CDR2 SQIVND (reference sequence). V lost 5 bases and J 2 bases, leaving 13 bases between the germline ends. DNA for the CDR3: TGTGCCAGTAGTTTTGGGGCAGGGGGCAATCAGCCCCAGCATTTT. It codes for CASSFGAGGNQPQHF.

As concerns this clone: A junction boundary mismatches the germline segment, possibly from a read error. The chain links TRBV6-5 to TRBJ2-1; D is perhaps TRBD2 (5 bases). Germline V gene sequence: CDR1 MNHEY, CDR2 SVGAGI. The length of the CDR3 is 15 residues. The CDR3, as DNA: TGTGCCAGCAGTGACTCGGGATCGATTTTCAATGAGCAGTTCTTC. Translating gives CASSDSGSIFNEQFF.

The genes are TRBV2 and TRBJ2-7; 10 bases fit TRBD2. This CDR3 contains 14 residues. Looked up from germline, CDR1 is SNHLY and CDR2 is FYNNEI. V gave up 2 bases and J gave up 12 bases; unmatched junction bases: 10. This chain's CDR3 is CASSERLAGGTAYF. The CDR3 bases are TGTGCCAGCAGTGAAAGATTAGCGGGAGGAACGGCGTACTTC.

This CDR3 reads CASSQPTGEPYGYTF. For the CDR3, the DNA is TGTGCCAGCAGTCAACCGACAGGGGAGCCCTATGGCTACACCTTC. This chain links TRBV6-5 with TRBJ1-2; 8 bases are shared with TRBD1. The CDR3 covers 15 residues. J lost 4 bases, V lost 5 bases, and 9 bases had no gene match. Germline CDR1 reads MNHEY; CDR2 reads SVGAGI.

The chain recombines TRBV5-1 with TRBJ2-3, with a tentative D call TRBD1 (5 bases). From germline, CDR1 is SGHRS and CDR2 YFSETQ. V was pared by 0 bases and J by 4 bases, with 12 bases between. The length of the CDR3 is 15 residues. CDR3: CASSLGQGRADTQYF. Here the CDR3 DNA reads TGCGCCAGCAGCTTGGGGCAGGGAAGGGCAGATACGCAGTATTTT.

The V call is TRBV19, the J call TRBJ1-5, with TRBD1 as a possible D gene (5 bases). V lost 6 bases, J lost 0 bases, and 15 bases lay in between. The germline V gene encodes CDR1 LNHDA and CDR2 SQIVND (reference sequence). The CDR3 is 16 residues long. The CDR3 region is CASSTGGGNSNQPQHF. CDR3 DNA: TGTGCCAGTAGCACCGGTGGGGGAAATAGCAATCAGCCCCAGCATTTT. The full variable domain, its missing parts supplied by reference TRBV19 and TRBJ1-5, is DGGITQSPKYLFRKEGQNVTLSCEQNLNHDAMYWYRQDPGQGLRLIYYSQIVNDFQKGDIAEGYSVSREKKESFPLTVTSAQKNPTAFYLCASSTGGGNSNQPQHFGDGTRLSIL.

The chain is built from TRBV3-1 (or the pseudogene TRBV3-2) and TRBJ1-1; possibly TRBD1 for D (6 bases). The CDR3 sequence is 15 residues long. The germline V gene encodes CDR1 LGHDT and CDR2 YNNKEL (reference sequence). V gave up 4 bases and J gave up 3 bases, with 15 bases separating them. The CDR3: CASSPTGGADTEAFF. In DNA form, the CDR3 reads TGTGCCAGCAGCCCGACGGGGGGGGCTGACACTGAAGCTTTCTTT.

The chain links TRBV5-1 to TRBJ1-6, with TRBD1 matching over 7 bases. This CDR3 has 15 residues. Germline-derived CDR1 and CDR2 are SGHRS and YFSETQ. After removal of 7 bases from V and 8 bases from J, the junction contained 12 bases not matched to a gene. The CDR3 sequence is CASRRQGESDSPLHF. The CDR3 DNA follows: TGCGCCAGCCGTCGACAGGGAGAGTCTGATTCACCCCTCCACTTT.

This chain connects TRBV10-3 to TRBJ2-3, with 14 bases matching TRBD2. The CDR3 consists of 15 residues. J gave up 4 bases and V 11 bases, and 8 bases lay outside the gene matches. The V gene's germline CDR1 is ENHRY and CDR2 SYGVKD. CDR3 DNA sequence: TGTGCCCTCGGGACTAGCGGGAGTCCTGCAGATACGCAGTATTTT. Translation: CALGTSGSPADTQYF.

The chain uses TRBV29-1 and TRBJ2-1; 10 positions match TRBD2. The germline CDR1 and CDR2 sequences are SQVTM and ANQGSEA. The CDR3 contains 14 residues. Germline trimming cut 3 bases from V and 6 bases from J; bases unmatched to any gene: 5. Here the CDR3 reads CSVDGLAGVNEQFF. CDR3 DNA sequence: TGCAGCGTTGACGGGCTAGCGGGAGTCAATGAGCAGTTCTTC.

The genes are TRBV18 and TRBJ2-1; 9 bases are shared with TRBD2. The CDR3 runs to 16 residues. V lost 6 bases and J lost 0; bases outside the gene matches: 6. The germline CDR1 and CDR2 sequences are KGHSH and LQKENI. In DNA, the CDR3 is TGTGCCAGCTCGGAGCGACTAGCGGACTCCTACAATGAGCAGTTCTTC. Its translation: CASSERLADSYNEQFF. Looking up the rest from reference TRBV18 and TRBJ2-1 gives the full variable domain: NAGVMQNPRHLVRRRGQEARLRCSPMKGHSHVYWYRQLPEEGLKFMVYLQKENIIDESGMPKERFSAEFPKEGPSILRIQQVVRGDSAAYFCASSERLADSYNEQFFGPGTRLTVL.

This sequence joins TRBV5-4 and TRBJ2-2; no clear D. The CDR3 is made up of 12 amino acids. Per the germline V gene, CDR1 is SGHNT and CDR2 is YYREEE (reference sequence). Trimming took 0 bases from V and 6 from J, leaving 3 bases between them. The CDR3 protein is CASSLVAGELFF. CDR3 sequence (DNA): TGTGCCAGCAGCTTGGTGGCCGGGGAGCTGTTTTTT.

V and J are TRBV7-3 and TRBJ2-7; possibly TRBD2 for D (5 bases). Trimming stripped 4 bases from V and 0 bases from J, with 19 bases between. The CDR3 sequence is 17 residues long. The germline gives CDR1 SGHTA, CDR2 FQGTGA. In DNA, the CDR3 is TGTGCCAGCAGCTCCACCCCGACATGGCGGGCCTCCTACGAGCAGTACTTC. It codes for CASSSTPTWRASYEQYF.

The rearrangement links TRBV28 to TRBJ2-7; 10 nucleotides line up with TRBD1. V shed 4 bases, J shed 5 bases, and the junction held 8 bases outside the gene matches. The length of the CDR3 is 15 residues. The germline CDR1 and CDR2 sequences are MDHEN and SYDVKM. CDR3 in amino acids: CASSSRTGGSDEQYF. The CDR3 coding sequence is TGTGCCAGCAGTTCCAGGACAGGGGGTTCTGACGAGCAGTACTTC.

This sequence joins TRBV7-2 and TRBJ2-3, with 12 bases identical to TRBD2. The CDR3 loop spans 17 amino acids. Germline CDR1 SGHTA, CDR2 FQGNSA. V lost 2 bases, J lost 6 bases, and 9 bases stayed unmatched. The CDR3 DNA reads as TGTGCCAGCAGCTTATCTCCTAGCGGGAGGGCCGCGGATACGCAGTATTTT. Translating it yields CASSLSPSGRAADTQYF.

This chain links TRBV27 with TRBJ1-2, with D possibly matching TRBD1 (5 bases). Germline loops: CDR1 MNHEY, CDR2 SMNVEV (reference sequence). The CDR3 extends over 11 amino acids. Trimming removed 5 bases from V and 6 bases from J, with 7 bases in between. The CDR3 nucleotides are TGTGCCAGCAGTCGGGGCGATGGCTACACCTTC. It translates to CASSRGDGYTF.

The chain uses TRBV28 and TRBJ1-2, with 10 bases fitting TRBD1. There are 13 residues in the CDR3. V gave up 5 bases and J gave up 7 bases; unmatched junction bases: 4. Germline V gene data show CDR1 as MDHEN and CDR2 as SYDVKM. CDR3 sequence: CASSPRTGGGYTF. The CDR3 DNA follows: TGTGCCAGCAGTCCGAGGACAGGGGGTGGCTACACCTTC.

This clone was observed a few times. The chain uses TRBV5-1 and TRBJ1-5, with D perhaps matching TRBD1 (6 bases). V shed 3 bases and J shed 4 bases, with 11 bases lying between them. Germline CDR1 reads SGHRS; CDR2 reads YFSETQ. This CDR3 region has 14 residues. CDR3 nucleotide sequence: TGCGCCAGCAGCTCCGGGGGCTTGAATCAGCCCCAGCATTTT. Residues: CASSSGGLNQPQHF.

V is TRBV18 and J is TRBJ2-6; 12 bases line up with TRBD1. The CDR3 runs 20 residues. CDR1 KGHSH and CDR2 LQKENI come from the germline V gene. With V trimmed by 6 bases and J by 0 bases, 12 bases remained unmatched. CDR3 bases: TGTGCCAGCTCCACCAGGGGACAGGGGGCCGCCAGCTCTGGGGCCAACGTCCTGACTTTC. It codes for CASSTRGQGAASSGANVLTF.

The chain uses TRBV19 and TRBJ2-2; 8 bases map to TRBD2. This CDR3 spans 16 amino acids. Germline-derived CDR1 and CDR2 are LNHDA and SQIVND (reference sequence). With 5 bases clipped from V and 2 bases from J, the junction kept 7 bases outside the gene matches. Written as DNA, the CDR3 is TGTGCCAGTAGTGTACTAGCGGCTCTAAACACCGGGGAGCTGTTTTTT. Protein sequence: CASSVLAALNTGELFF.

The V gene is TRBV4-1, the J gene TRBJ1-1; 10 bases are a match to TRBD1. The CDR3 extends over 19 amino acids. V gave up 0 bases and J gave up 7 bases; unmatched junction bases: 17. Germline V gene sequence: CDR1 MGHRA, CDR2 YSYEKL. The CDR3 nucleotides read TGCGCCAGCAGCCAAGAACTCAGTGCACTCTTGGACAGGGGGAGTGAAGCTTTCTTT. The encoded protein is CASSQELSALLDRGSEAFF.

The V and J genes are TRBV7-2 and TRBJ1-1, with unresolved D. Per the germline V gene, CDR1 is SGHTA and CDR2 is FQGNSA. Between the trimmed V and J ends, which lost 2 bases and 0 bases, there was a span of 13 bases. The CDR3 runs 16 residues. The CDR3 nucleotides read TGTGCCAGCAGCTTAAATCCGGGAGGAGTGAACACTGAAGCTTTCTTT. Translation gives CASSLNPGGVNTEAFF.

The chain is built from TRBV27 and TRBJ2-7; tentative D call: TRBD2 (5 bases). V dropped 7 bases and J dropped 7 bases, with 11 bases sitting between them. Looked up from germline, CDR1 is MNHEY and CDR2 is SMNVEV (reference sequence). CDR3 size: 11 residues. The CDR3 is CASIFRGEQYF. DNA for the CDR3: TGTGCCAGCATTTTTAGAGGGGAGCAGTACTTC.

The chain couples TRBV28 to TRBJ1-5, with D unclear. Germline V lookup: CDR1 MDHEN, CDR2 SYDVKM. V was trimmed by 4 bases and J by 5 bases, leaving 15 bases between them. The CDR3 contains 15 residues. CDR3 nucleotides: TGTGCCAGCAGTTCCCCCATTGCTGGGGATCAGCCCCAGCATTTT. Translating it yields CASSSPIAGDQPQHF.

This clone has just one count. V and J are TRBV7-3 and TRBJ2-5, with TRBD1 identical over 11 bases. This CDR3 has 16 residues. Germline assignment: CDR1 SGHTA and CDR2 FQGTGA. The junction had 4 bases not matched to a gene; V was cut back by 2 bases and J by 2 bases. The CDR3, as DNA: TGTGCCAGCAGCTTAGGGGGACAGGGGGAACAAGAGACCCAGTACTTC. The encoded protein is CASSLGGQGEQETQYF.